A single sample gave rise to the 21 T cell receptor beta chains below, sequenced in a study of technical replicates of blood from a handful of donors. The table came from immunoSEQ multiplex PCR; TCRdb's copy has only in-frame clones and leaves some out. The data contain around 68,000 clones, about 97% of them singletons. Material: T cells isolated from PBMCs. All receptors come from a human donor in good health.

The chain carries TRBV5-8 and TRBJ1-1, with TRBD1 as a possible D gene (6 bases). Germline V lookup: CDR1 SGHTS, CDR2 YDEGEE. The CDR3 has 15 amino acids. The germline V and J ends were trimmed by 5 bases and 2 bases, with 16 bases remaining between them. CDR3 sequence: CASRQPGTLNTEAFF. DNA of the CDR3: TGTGCCAGCAGGCAGCCCGGGACATTAAACACTGAAGCTTTCTTT. Supplemented by reference TRBV5-8 and TRBJ1-1, the full variable domain reads EAGVTQSPTHLIKTRGQQATLRCSPISGHTSVYWYQQALGLGLQFLLWYDEGEERNRGNFPPRFSGRQFPNYSSELNVNALELEDSALYLCASRQPGTLNTEAFFGQGTRLTVV.

The rearrangement uses TRBV9 and TRBJ1-1, with TRBD1 matching 11 bases. Germline V gives CDR1 SGDLS, CDR2 YYNGEE. CDR3 length: 15 amino acids. V was clipped by 1 base and J by 4 bases; unmatched bases: 3. The CDR3 DNA reads as TGTGCCAGCAGCGTAAGGACAGGGGGCGGCACTGAAGCTTTCTTT. The encoded protein is CASSVRTGGGTEAFF.

This chain connects TRBV27 to TRBJ1-1, with D possibly TRBD1 on 6 matching bases. V lost 2 bases to trimming and J lost 7 bases, with 14 bases between them. Per germline, CDR1 MNHEY and CDR2 SMNVEV (reference sequence). This CDR3 has 14 residues. In DNA, the CDR3 is TGTGCCAGCAGTTTAGCAGGGGCGCTGGGTGAAGCTTTCTTT. This gives the protein CASSLAGALGEAFF.

This rearrangement joins TRBV6-6 to TRBJ2-1, with a tentative D call TRBD2 (6 bases). This CDR3 region has 15 residues. Trimming pared 0 bases from V and 3 bases from J, leaving 9 bases between. CDR1 and CDR2 from the germline V gene are MNHNY and SVGAGI (reference sequence). This CDR3 reads CASSYSGDFYNEQFF. In DNA, the CDR3 is TGTGCCAGCAGTTACTCAGGGGACTTCTACAATGAGCAGTTCTTC.

The sample holds one count of this clone. V is TRBV5-4 and J is TRBJ1-2; TRBD1 matches at 7 bases. The CDR3 totals 14 residues. Germline assignment: CDR1 SGHNT and CDR2 YYREEE (reference sequence). The J segment lost 1 base and the V segment lost 1 base, leaving 1 base of the junction unmatched. CDR3 in DNA: TGTGCCAGCAGCTTGACAGGGGATAACTATGGCTACACCTTC. Translation: CASSLTGDNYGYTF.

The chain uses TRBV4-1 and TRBJ1-1, with 10 bases matching TRBD1. Germline trimming cut 3 bases from V and 6 bases from J; bases unmatched to any gene: 4. Germline-derived CDR1 and CDR2 are MGHRA and YSYEKL. The CDR3 totals 14 residues. CDR3 region: CASSHPGTGAEAFF. The DNA of the CDR3 is TGCGCCAGCAGCCACCCCGGGACAGGGGCTGAAGCTTTCTTT.

V usage is TRBV5-1 and J usage is TRBJ2-7; 7 bases are shared with TRBD2. Germline V gene lookup returns CDR1 SGHRS and CDR2 YFSETQ. There are 14 residues in the CDR3. The V gene end was trimmed by 1 base and the J gene end by 4 bases; junction bases not matched to a gene: 5. CDR3 in DNA: TGCGCCAGCAGCTTGCTCCTGGGGGGGTACGAGCAGTACTTC. Protein: CASSLLLGGYEQYF.

The chain is built from TRBV6-5 and TRBJ1-3; D possibly corresponds to TRBD1 (5 bases). The CDR3 totals 14 residues. V lost 2 bases to trimming and J lost 2 bases, with 7 bases between them. Per germline, CDR1 MNHEY and CDR2 SVGAGI. The CDR3 here is CASSYGGTGNTIYF. DNA for the CDR3: TGTGCCAGCAGTTACGGGGGGACTGGAAACACCATATATTTT.

The CDR3 sequence: CASSERDTYEQYF. CDR3 nucleotides: TGTGCCAGCAGCGAACGGGACACCTACGAGCAGTACTTC. The rearrangement links TRBV27 to TRBJ2-7; possible D gene TRBD1, 6 bases. The CDR3 totals 13 residues. The V gene's germline CDR1 is MNHEY and CDR2 SMNVEV (reference sequence). Deletions cut 6 bases from V and 2 bases from J, with 11 bases between.

The chain uses TRBV28 and TRBJ1-1; 9 nucleotides align to TRBD1. From germline, CDR1 is MDHEN and CDR2 SYDVKM. The CDR3 spans 15 residues. V gave up 0 bases and J gave up 3 bases; unmatched junction bases: 2. The CDR3 sequence is CASSLWTGGDTEAFF. CDR3 sequence (DNA): TGTGCCAGCAGTTTATGGACAGGGGGTGACACTGAAGCTTTCTTT.

J is TRBJ1-2 and V is TRBV5-4; D perhaps matches TRBD1 (5 bases). The CDR3 consists of 15 residues. Trimming pared 4 bases from V and 3 bases from J, leaving 16 bases between. CDR1 SGHNT and CDR2 YYREEE come from the germline V gene (reference sequence). The CDR3 DNA sequence: TGTGCCAGCAGCCCTTGGGGCCAGAGCCACTATGGCTACACCTTC. Protein sequence: CASSPWGQSHYGYTF.

This clone was detected once. The rearrangement links TRBV5-1 to TRBJ2-5; weak D call: TRBD2 (5 bases). Germline lookup yields CDR1 SGHRS and CDR2 YFSETQ. V gave up 0 bases and J gave up 5 bases, with 11 bases separating them. The CDR3 covers 14 residues. The CDR3 coding sequence is TGCGCCAGCAGCTTGGGCCGGGGTCCGGAGACCCAGTACTTC. It specifies CASSLGRGPETQYF.

V usage is TRBV14 and J usage is TRBJ1-4; 8 nucleotides line up with TRBD1. V lost 0 bases and J lost 7; bases outside the gene matches: 10. The germline V gene encodes CDR1 SGHDN and CDR2 FVKESK. The CDR3 has 17 residues. CDR3 amino acids: CASSQEFVQGDCEKLFF. CDR3 bases: TGTGCCAGCAGCCAAGAGTTCGTACAGGGGGACTGTGAAAAACTGTTTTTT.

V gene TRBV7-9 combines with J gene TRBJ2-2, with D perhaps TRBD1 (5 bases). The V gene lost 4 bases and the J gene lost 3 bases, with 15 bases spanning the gap. Germline V gives CDR1 SEHNR, CDR2 FQNEAQ (reference sequence). The CDR3 length is 16 residues. The CDR3 bases are TGTGCCAGCAGCTCGCAGATCACAGGTGACACCGGGGAGCTGTTTTTT. It translates to CASSSQITGDTGELFF.

The chain couples TRBV18 to TRBJ1-1; 8 nucleotides agree with TRBD1. There are 14 residues in the CDR3. Germline values: CDR1 KGHSH, CDR2 LQKENI. V trimming: 4 bases; J trimming: 1 base; junction bases outside the gene matches: 2. The CDR3 region is CASSLQGANTEAFF. The CDR3 nucleotides read TGTGCCAGCTCACTCCAGGGGGCGAACACTGAAGCTTTCTTT. Filled out from reference TRBV18 and TRBJ1-1, the complete variable domain reads NAGVMQNPRHLVRRRGQEARLRCSPMKGHSHVYWYRQLPEEGLKFMVYLQKENIIDESGMPKERFSAEFPKEGPSILRIQQVVRGDSAAYFCASSLQGANTEAFFGQGTRLTVV.

In DNA form, the CDR3 reads TGTGCCAGTAGTACCAAGACAGGGTTTGTGTACGAGCAGTACTTC. The encoded protein is CASSTKTGFVYEQYF. This chain links TRBV19 with TRBJ2-7; TRBD1 aligns across 7 bases. Germline V gene data show CDR1 as LNHDA and CDR2 as SQIVND (reference sequence). This CDR3 is built from 15 residues. Trimming cost V 4 bases and J 4 bases; bases outside gene matches: 10.

The chain uses TRBV10-1 and TRBJ2-7; TRBD1 matches 7 bases. Germline CDR1 reads WNHNN; CDR2 reads SYGVQD (reference sequence). V lost 2 bases, J lost 2 bases, and 15 bases stayed unmatched. This CDR3 is 18 amino acids long. CDR3 coding DNA: TGCGCCAGCAGTGAGCCTTCACCTTCCGACAGGGATACCTACGAGCAGTACTTC. Amino acids: CASSEPSPSDRDTYEQYF.

The chain couples TRBV5-1 to TRBJ2-1, with 7 bases fitting TRBD2. V lost 0 bases and J lost 4; bases outside the gene matches: 4. Germline CDR1 is SGHRS and CDR2 is YFSETQ. This CDR3 is 15 amino acids long. CDR3: CASSLVSGMYNEQFF. DNA for the CDR3: TGCGCCAGCAGCTTGGTAAGCGGGATGTACAATGAGCAGTTCTTC.

The gene calls are TRBV2 and TRBJ2-3, with no clear D. The V gene's germline CDR1 is SNHLY and CDR2 FYNNEI. Trimming pared 7 bases from V and 5 bases from J, leaving 4 bases between. The CDR3 has 10 amino acids. The CDR3 loop is CASMRDTQYF. The CDR3 DNA reads TGTGCCAGCATGCGAGATACGCAGTATTTT.

J is TRBJ2-3 and V is TRBV11-2; 7 bases line up with TRBD2. The V gene's germline CDR1 is SGHAT and CDR2 FQNNGV. This CDR3 spans 16 amino acids. Trimming took 1 base from V and 3 from J; bases not matched to a gene: 7. DNA of the CDR3: TGTGCCAGCAGCTTAGCAGGTCCGGGAGGTACAGATACGCAGTATTTT. Translation: CASSLAGPGGTDTQYF.

J is TRBJ1-4 and V is TRBV4-3, with D perhaps TRBD1 (6 bases). The germline gives CDR1 LGHNA, CDR2 YSLEER. V was clipped by 0 bases and J by 7 bases, with 18 bases between them. The CDR3 consists of 17 residues. The CDR3: CASSQDPRQALIEKLFF. The CDR3, as DNA: TGCGCCAGCAGCCAAGATCCTCGACAGGCACTTATTGAAAAACTGTTTTTT.